This TCR beta chain was sequenced in a study of cytomegalovirus exposure and HLA in healthy donors. Study results and limitations: Serostatus for CMV was the only available immune exposure information.

About this clone itself: Its specificity is not known.

This CDR3 spans 12 amino acids. Germline V gene lookup returns CDR1 SQVTM and CDR2 ANQGSEA. Between the trimmed V and J ends, which lost 6 bases and 3 bases, there was a span of 12 bases. It was with 60 Vbeta and 13 Jbeta primers that the PCR ran. Using immunoSEQ multiplex PCR, the repertoire was profiled, and TCRdb retains in-frame clones only, with some absent. The sample carries more than 95,000 clones, about 83% recorded once. The sequence came from a man aged 18 to 29 in good health and CMV-seronegative. Sequences were obtained from PBMCs. The J gene is TRBJ2-7, the V gene TRBV29-1; a possible D gene is TRBD2 (5 bases). CDR3 loop: CSVRGSGYEQYF. CDR3 bases: TGCAGCGTACGGGGTTCTGGCTACGAGCAGTACTTC.